This TCR beta chain was sequenced during a study of blood T cell repertoires in COVID-19 (dated by TCRdb to the early 2020s). Study-level background: Samples from collaborators originated in the United States, Italy and Spain and spanned both the acute and convalescent phases of COVID-19. The dataset comprised deeply sampled blood TCRbeta repertoires from subjects exposed to, actively infected with, or recovered from COVID-19. The sample metadata nearly always contained a de-identified subject ID, COVID-19 status, age in years and sex. The prospective study material was composed of cDNA or gDNA derived from T cells, B-cell-depleted T cells, or PBMCs. Samples came from the ongoing ImmuneRACE study (first 160 participants) plus 1,254 subjects from 6 global collaborators. The repertoires were made available in a free public database intended to serve as a resource for research on the immune response to SARS-CoV-2. Where available, HLA class I and class II types were taken from metadata supplied by the sample provider and were not determined by assay-based typing.

The collaborating institutions used their own protocols to collect whole blood in K2EDTA tubes. Collaborator samples were shipped for TCRbeta analysis as frozen whole blood, isolated PBMCs, or DNA extracted from either sample type. Results and caveats for the whole study, not just this receptor: How much clinical and demographic metadata was included differed by source and by participant, and the metadata was provided uncurated.

CDR1 and CDR2 are drawn from the germline V gene: SNHLY, FYNNEI. V is pared back by 6 bases and J by 9 bases, with 9 bases lying between the germline termini. There are 12 amino acids in the CDR3, from cysteine to phenylalanine inclusive. CDR3 DNA is the only sequence kept; it has 36 bases, read in frame from the first base. This clone was recorded a few times. The antigen it recognizes is unknown. No per-base quality is available; no much larger clone lies one base away. TCRbeta CDR3 regions were amplified from genomic DNA by means of the immunoSEQ Assay, a bias-controlled multiplex PCR. As for the authors' bioinformatics: The number of nucleated cells in each sample was estimated from the amplification of reference gene primers within the assay. Sequence reads were collapsed and filtered to measure the absolute abundance of every unique TCRbeta CDR3 rearrangement. For each sample, productive Simpson clonality was calculated by taking the square root of Simpson's diversity index across productive rearrangements. In TCRdb, the immuneACCESS table is reduced to in-frame sequences with V and J assigned. These tables do not hold every clone; where another copy was compared, an unresolved V gene accounts for under half, and the others remain unexplained. Clonal size and the V and J genes are those of that table, whereas D and trimming came from the DNA. The sample includes hundreds of thousands of clones, with about four fifths observed a single time. The top ten clonotypes cover about 4.5% of the sample.

The receptor chain draws on TRBV2 and TRBJ1-6, and the D gene may be TRBD1, 5 bases matching. The source of this sequence is a woman in her 70s with acute or convalescent COVID-19. Sequences were obtained from peripheral blood. The DNA sequence reads TGTGCCAGCAGCGGACAAGCTTCACCCCTCCACTTT. Its translation is CASSGQASPLHF.